The 2 T cell receptor beta chains given below trace back to one sample, sequenced in a study of shared clonotypes between healthy human individuals. Libraries were prepared by immunoSEQ multiplex PCR; TCRdb keeps only in-frame clonotypes and omits some of them. The repertoire has approximately 2.5 million clones, approximately 90% of them found once; the top ten carry 0.13% to 0.15%. The material sequenced was naive CD4+ T cells sorted from blood. Documented subset: CD45RA+ positively selected. These receptors were taken from a man aged 18 to 35 in good health.

The gene calls are TRBV6-1 and TRBJ1-5, with D perhaps TRBD1 (6 bases). The CDR3 totals 14 residues. Germline lookup yields CDR1 MNHNS and CDR2 SASEGT. V lost 6 bases to trimming and J lost 3 bases, with 12 bases between them. CDR3 DNA: TGTGCCAGCAGACGGGGGGCCTACAATCAGCCCCAGCATTTT. Its translation is CASRRGAYNQPQHF.

A remark on this clone: Other DNA sequences in the same sample also yield this CDR3. J is TRBJ2-5 and V is TRBV20-1; D remains ambiguous. Trimming cost V 6 bases and J 5 bases, with 10 bases left between them. The CDR3 extends over 11 amino acids. Germline V gives CDR1 DFQATT, CDR2 SNEGSKA (reference sequence). The CDR3 nucleotides are TGCAGTGCCCTGTCTGGGGAGACCCAGTACTTC. Its translation is CSALSGETQYF.